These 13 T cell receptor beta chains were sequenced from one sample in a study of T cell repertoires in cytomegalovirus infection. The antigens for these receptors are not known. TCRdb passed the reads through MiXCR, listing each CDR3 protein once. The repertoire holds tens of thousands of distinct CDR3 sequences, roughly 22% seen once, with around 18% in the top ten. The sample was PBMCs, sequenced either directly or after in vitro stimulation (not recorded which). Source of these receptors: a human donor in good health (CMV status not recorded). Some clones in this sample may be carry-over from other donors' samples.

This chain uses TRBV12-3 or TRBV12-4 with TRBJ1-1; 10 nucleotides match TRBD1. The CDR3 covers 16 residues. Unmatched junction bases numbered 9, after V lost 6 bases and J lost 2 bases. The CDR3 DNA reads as TGTGCCAGCAGCCGGGACAGGGGAATGCTAAACACTGAAGCTTTCTTT. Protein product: CASSRDRGMLNTEAFF.

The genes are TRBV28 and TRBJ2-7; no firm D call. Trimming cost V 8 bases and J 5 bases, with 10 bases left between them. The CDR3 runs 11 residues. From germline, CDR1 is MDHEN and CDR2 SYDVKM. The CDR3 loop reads CASGFINEQYF. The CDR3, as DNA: TGTGCCAGCGGGTTTATAAACGAGCAGTACTTC.

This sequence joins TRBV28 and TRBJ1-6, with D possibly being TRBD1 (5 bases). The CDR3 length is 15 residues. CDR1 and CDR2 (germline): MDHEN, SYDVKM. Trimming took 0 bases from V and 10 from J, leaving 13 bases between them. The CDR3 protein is CASSLWGPEGSPLHF. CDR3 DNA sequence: TGTGCCAGCAGTTTATGGGGACCGGAGGGGTCACCCCTCCACTTT.

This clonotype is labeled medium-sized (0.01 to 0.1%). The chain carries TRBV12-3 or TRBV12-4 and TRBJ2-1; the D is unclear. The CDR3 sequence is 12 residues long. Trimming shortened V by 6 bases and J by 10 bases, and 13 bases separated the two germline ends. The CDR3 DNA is TGTGCCAGCAGCGATATTGCCCGGGAGCAGTTCTTC. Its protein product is CASSDIAREQFF.

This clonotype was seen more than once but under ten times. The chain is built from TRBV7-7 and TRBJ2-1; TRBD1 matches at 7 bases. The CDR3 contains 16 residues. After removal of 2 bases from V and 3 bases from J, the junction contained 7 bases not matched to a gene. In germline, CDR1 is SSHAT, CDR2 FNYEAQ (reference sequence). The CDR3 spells CASSLYPRTGYNEQFF. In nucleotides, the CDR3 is TGTGCCAGCAGCTTATATCCGCGGACAGGCTACAATGAGCAGTTCTTC.

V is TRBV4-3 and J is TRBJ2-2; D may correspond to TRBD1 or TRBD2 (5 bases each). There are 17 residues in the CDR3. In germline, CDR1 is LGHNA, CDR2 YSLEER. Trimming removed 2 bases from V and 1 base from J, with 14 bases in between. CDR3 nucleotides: TGCGCCAGCAGCCAATTACCCGGGACGGAGAACACCGGGGAGCTGTTTTTT. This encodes CASSQLPGTENTGELFF.

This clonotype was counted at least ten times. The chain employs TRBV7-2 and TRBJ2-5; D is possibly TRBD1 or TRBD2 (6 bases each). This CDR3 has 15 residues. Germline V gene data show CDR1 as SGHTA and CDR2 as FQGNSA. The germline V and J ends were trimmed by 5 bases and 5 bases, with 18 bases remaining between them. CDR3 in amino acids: CASSLGGPPWETQYF. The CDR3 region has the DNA TGTGCCAGCAGCCTCGGGGGCCCCCCATGGGAGACCCAGTACTTC.

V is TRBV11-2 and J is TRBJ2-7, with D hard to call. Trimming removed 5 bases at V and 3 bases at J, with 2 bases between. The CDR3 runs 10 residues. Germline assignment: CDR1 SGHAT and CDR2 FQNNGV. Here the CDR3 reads CASSHYEQYF. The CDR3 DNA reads TGTGCCAGCAGCCACTACGAGCAGTACTTC.

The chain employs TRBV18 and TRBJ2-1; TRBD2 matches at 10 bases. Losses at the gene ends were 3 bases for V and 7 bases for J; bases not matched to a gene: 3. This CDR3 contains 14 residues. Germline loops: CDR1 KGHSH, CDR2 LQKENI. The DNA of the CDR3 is TGTGCCAGCTCACCTGGACTAGCGGAGAATGAGCAGTTCTTC. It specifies CASSPGLAENEQFF.

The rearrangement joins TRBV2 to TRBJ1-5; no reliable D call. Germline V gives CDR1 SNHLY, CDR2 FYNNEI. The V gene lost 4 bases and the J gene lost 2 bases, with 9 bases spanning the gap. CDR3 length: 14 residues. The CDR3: CASSVGVGNQPQHF. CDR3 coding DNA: TGTGCCAGCAGTGTTGGGGTGGGCAATCAGCCCCAGCATTTT.

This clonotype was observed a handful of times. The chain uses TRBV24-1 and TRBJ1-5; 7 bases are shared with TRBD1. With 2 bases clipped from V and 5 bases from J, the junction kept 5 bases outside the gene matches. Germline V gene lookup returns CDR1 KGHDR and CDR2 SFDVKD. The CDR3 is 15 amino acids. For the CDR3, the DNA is TGTGCCACCAGTGATTCCGGGACAGTAGATCAGCCCCAGCATTTT. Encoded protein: CATSDSGTVDQPQHF.

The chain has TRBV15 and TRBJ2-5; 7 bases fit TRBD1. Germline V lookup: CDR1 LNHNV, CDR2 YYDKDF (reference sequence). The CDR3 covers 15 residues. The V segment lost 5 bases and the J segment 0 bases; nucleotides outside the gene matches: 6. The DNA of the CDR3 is TGTGCCACCAGCGGAATACAGGGGAACCAAGAGACCCAGTACTTC. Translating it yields CATSGIQGNQETQYF.

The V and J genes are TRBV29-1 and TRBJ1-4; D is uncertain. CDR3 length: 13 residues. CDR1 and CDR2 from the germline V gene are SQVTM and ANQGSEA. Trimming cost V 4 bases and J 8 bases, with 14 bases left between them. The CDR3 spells CSVVITSTEKLFF. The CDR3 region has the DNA TGCAGCGTTGTTATCACATCGACGGAAAAACTGTTTTTT.